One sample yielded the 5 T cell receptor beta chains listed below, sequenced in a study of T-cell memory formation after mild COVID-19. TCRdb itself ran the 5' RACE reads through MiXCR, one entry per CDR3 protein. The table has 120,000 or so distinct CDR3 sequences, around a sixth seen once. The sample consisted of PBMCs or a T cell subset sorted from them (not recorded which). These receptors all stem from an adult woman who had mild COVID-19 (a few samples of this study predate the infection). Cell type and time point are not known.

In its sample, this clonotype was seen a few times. In DNA, the CDR3 is TGTGCCAGCAGCCCGGGCGAGCAGTACTTC. This gives the protein CASSPGEQYF. J is TRBJ2-7 and V is TRBV7-9; no clear D. The CDR3 is made up of 10 amino acids. CDR1 is SEHNR, CDR2 FQNEAQ, per germline (reference sequence). Trimming left V 5 bases short and J 6 bases short, with 5 bases between.

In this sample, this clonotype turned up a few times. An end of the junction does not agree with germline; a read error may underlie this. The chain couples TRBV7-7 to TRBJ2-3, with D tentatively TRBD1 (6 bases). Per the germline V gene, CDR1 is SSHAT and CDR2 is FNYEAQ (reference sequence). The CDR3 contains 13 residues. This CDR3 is CASRETGTDTQYF. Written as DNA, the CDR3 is TGTGCTAGCAGAGAAACAGGGACAGATACGCAGTATTTT.

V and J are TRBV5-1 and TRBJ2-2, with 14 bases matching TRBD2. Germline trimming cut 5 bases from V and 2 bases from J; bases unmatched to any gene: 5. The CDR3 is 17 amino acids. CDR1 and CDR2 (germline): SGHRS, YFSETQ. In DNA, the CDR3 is TGCGCCAGCAGTCCGGGACTAGCGGGGGTAAACACCGGGGAGCTGTTTTTT. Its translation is CASSPGLAGVNTGELFF. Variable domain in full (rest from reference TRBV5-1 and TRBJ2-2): KAGVTQTPRYLIKTRGQQVTLSCSPISGHRSVSWYQQTPGQGLQFLFEYFSETQRNKGNFPGRFSGRQFSNSRSEMNVSTLELGDSALYLCASSPGLAGVNTGELFFGEGSRLTVL.

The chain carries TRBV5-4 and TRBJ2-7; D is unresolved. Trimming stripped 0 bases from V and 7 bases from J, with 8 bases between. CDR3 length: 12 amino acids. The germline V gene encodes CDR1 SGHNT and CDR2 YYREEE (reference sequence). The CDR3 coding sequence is TGTGCCAGCAGCTTGGAGCTTGGGGAGCAGTACTTC. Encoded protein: CASSLELGEQYF.

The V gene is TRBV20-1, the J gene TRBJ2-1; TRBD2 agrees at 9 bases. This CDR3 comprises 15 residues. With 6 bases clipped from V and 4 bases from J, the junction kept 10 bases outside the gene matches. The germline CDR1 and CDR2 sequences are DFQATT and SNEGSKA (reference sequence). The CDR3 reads CSAYGGAGGYNEQFF. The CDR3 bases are TGCAGTGCCTATGGTGGGGCGGGAGGGTACAATGAGCAGTTCTTC.